This section outlines one T cell receptor beta chain sequence together with its context. Its antigen is currently unknown. The data are from a study of T cell responses to AZD1222 COVID-19 vaccine. Losses at the gene ends were 5 bases for V and 10 bases for J; bases not matched to a gene: 10. The germline V gene encodes CDR1 SNHLY and CDR2 FYNNEI. CDR3 length: 13 amino acids. This table comes from immunoSEQ multiplex PCR, and its TCRdb copy is limited to in-frame clones, with some not included. The data contain 100,000 to 150,000 clones, over 75% of them seen just once; the ten biggest clones take up roughly 1.1%. Study results and limitations: Nearly half of spike-specific TCRs reportedly target variant regions that are unmutated in the B.1.351 and B.1.1.7 variants. The donor group comprised mostly white British people and more females; the analysis possibly underestimated clonal diversity. Spike-specific TCR breadth and depth both grew after two AZD1222 doses. The study sampled repertoires only after the peak T cell response.

This TCR was sampled from an adult in good health. V usage is TRBV2 and J usage is TRBJ1-1; the match to TRBD1 covers 7 bases. Here the sequenced sample was peripheral blood, taken on day 0 of AZD1222 vaccination. CDR3 protein: CASSPPGQSAAFF. The DNA for the CDR3 is TGTGCCAGCAGTCCCCCGGGACAGTCCGCAGCTTTCTTT.